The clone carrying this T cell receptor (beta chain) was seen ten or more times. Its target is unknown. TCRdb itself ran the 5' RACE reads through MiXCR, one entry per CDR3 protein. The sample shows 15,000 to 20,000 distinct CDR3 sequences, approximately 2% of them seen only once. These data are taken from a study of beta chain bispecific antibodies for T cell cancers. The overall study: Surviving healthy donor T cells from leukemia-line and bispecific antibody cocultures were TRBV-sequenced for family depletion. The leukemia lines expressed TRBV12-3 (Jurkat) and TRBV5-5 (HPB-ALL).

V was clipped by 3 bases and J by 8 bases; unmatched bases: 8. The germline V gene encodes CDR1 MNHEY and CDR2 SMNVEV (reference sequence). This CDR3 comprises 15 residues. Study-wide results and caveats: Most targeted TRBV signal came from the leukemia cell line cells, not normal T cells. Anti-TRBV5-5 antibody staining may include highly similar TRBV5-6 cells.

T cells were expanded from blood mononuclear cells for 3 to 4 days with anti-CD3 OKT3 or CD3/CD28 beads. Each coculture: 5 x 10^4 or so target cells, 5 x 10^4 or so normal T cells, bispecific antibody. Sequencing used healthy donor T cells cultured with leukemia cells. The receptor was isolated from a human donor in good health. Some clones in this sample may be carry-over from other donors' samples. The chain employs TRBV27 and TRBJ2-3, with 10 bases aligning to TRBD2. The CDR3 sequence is CASSFISGGPGTQYF. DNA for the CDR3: TGTGCCAGCAGTTTTATTAGCGGGGGGCCGGGTACGCAGTATTTT.